This T cell receptor beta chain was documented in a study of T cell repertoires in cytomegalovirus infection. Overall study: It can be stated that public TCR beta signatures indicated CMV infection as well as a matching HLA type. The study's findings and limits: Predominance within the ex vivo response was attributable to HLA-C-restricted CMV-specific TCR beta clonotypes. CMV carriers having the relevant HLA were flagged by cumulative public TCR beta family frequency.

Germline lookup yields CDR1 SEHNR and CDR2 FQNEAQ (reference sequence). Trimming removed 3 bases at V and 0 bases at J, with 9 bases between. The CDR3 covers 14 residues. A note on this clonotype: Its antigen is unknown. This may arise from a read error, as a much more abundant clone is one base away.

Via MiXCR, TCRdb re-called the reads, giving one row per CDR3 protein. The sample lists about 310,000 distinct CDR3 sequences; about 17% were seen once. The V gene is TRBV7-9, the J gene TRBJ2-7; D possibly corresponds to TRBD1 (6 bases). This sequence was found in a human donor in good health (CMV status not recorded). Some clones in this sample may be carry-over from other donors' samples. Material for sequencing was PBMCs. As DNA, the CDR3 is TGTGCCAGCAGCTTCCCACAGGGCTCCTACGAGCAGTACTTC. It is translated as CASSFPQGSYEQYF. Using reference TRBV7-9 and TRBJ2-7 for the parts outside the CDR3, the full variable domain is DTGVSQNPRHKITKRGQNVTFRCDPISEHNRLYWYRQTLGQGPEFLTYFQNEAQLEKSRLLSDRFSAERPKGSFSTLEIQRTEQGDSAMYLCASSFPQGSYEQYFGPGTRLTVT.